This TCR beta chain is from a study of spatial heterogeneity in lung cancer. Study in general: Fewer alpha-chain than beta-chain sequences were consistently detected.

Concerning this clonotype itself: Its matching antigen is unknown. This beta chain represents an off-target read in a library built for alpha chains; its size is of limited meaning.

Stated time point: sample taken at primary tumor resection. Whole RNA, isolated from tumor, nontumor lung or frozen PBMC, was sequenced without prior sorting. Study-wide results and caveats: Tumors with more nonsynonymous mutations had more expanded intratumoral alpha and beta TCRs.

The germline gives CDR1 SGDLS, CDR2 YYNGEE. This CDR3 has 13 amino acids. The junction had 7 bases not matched to a gene; V was cut back by 4 bases and J by 8 bases. MiXCR was run by TCRdb on the 5' RACE reads, yielding one entry per CDR3 protein. The table has hundreds of distinct CDR3 sequences, around 28% seen once; the top ten hold 21%. The V call is TRBV9, the J call TRBJ1-1; 8 bases align to TRBD1. The specimen was lung tumor tissue, collected at surgery. The origin of this receptor is a male donor with early-stage non-small cell lung cancer. Written as DNA, the CDR3 is TGTGCCAGCAGCTACGAGAGACAGGGGGAAGCTTTCTTT. Translated, it gives CASSYERQGEAFF.